Described below is a single TCR beta chain sequence and its context. The conserved phenylalanine or tryptophan normally closing the CDR3 is absent here, so this likely arose from a read error. PCR primers comprised 60 Vbeta and 13 Jbeta primers. TCRdb's table, derived via immunoSEQ multiplex PCR, lists solely in-frame clones and lacks some. Altogether roughly 190,000 clones are present, nearly 80% being singletons, with the ten largest covering approximately 2.6%. The source of the sample is a study of cytomegalovirus exposure and HLA in healthy donors. CDR1 is SGDLS, CDR2 YYNGEE, per germline. This CDR3 comprises 13 residues. V lost 4 bases to trimming and J lost 5 bases, with 12 bases between them.

The gene calls are TRBV9 and TRBJ1-1; D is ambiguous. Material for sequencing was PBMCs. The sequence derives from a female donor in good health and CMV-seronegative. CDR3 residues: CASSQGLWTEAFL. CDR3 nucleotides: TGTGCCAGCAGCCAAGGGCTATGGACTGAAGCTTTCCTT.